This entry describes one TCR beta chain. Sequencing used immunoSEQ multiplex PCR; TCRdb keeps in-frame clones, though not all of them. The sample has roughly 200,000 clones; approximately 75% are singletons. These data originate in a study of blood T cell repertoires in COVID-19. The cohort comprised adults aged about 18 to 100 years residing in approximately 22 US areas. Two consecutive negative NP/OP PCR tests, clearance, or resolved symptoms defined Cohort 3 recovery. Germline lookup yields CDR1 SGHAT and CDR2 FQNNGV. This CDR3 comprises 14 residues. V shed 5 bases and J shed 2 bases, with 12 bases lying between them.

This clonotype originated in a man aged 35 to 55 who had recovered from COVID-19. The sequencing sample was made of PBMCs or T cells enriched from blood (not recorded which). The V gene is TRBV11-2, the J gene TRBJ2-5; weak D call: TRBD1 (5 bases). This chain's CDR3 is CASSLTTAQETQYF. The CDR3 DNA follows: TGTGCCAGCAGCCTCACGACAGCTCAAGAGACCCAGTACTTC.